The source of this T cell receptor (beta chain) is a study of shared T cell receptors in the human thymus. Assay used: immunoSEQ multiplex PCR; TCRdb lists only in-frame clones, some missing. The data contain over 350,000 clones, around 95% of them singletons. The receptor was isolated from a human donor. Input material: thymocytes.

The DNA of the CDR3 is TGCAGCGTTGAAATCCACAGGGGGCGCGGGGAGACCCAGTACTTC. It translates to CSVEIHRGRGETQYF. The V call is TRBV29-1, the J call TRBJ2-5; 9 bases map to TRBD1. Germline lookup yields CDR1 SQVTM and CDR2 ANQGSEA. The CDR3 spans 15 residues. The junction had 9 bases not matched to a gene; V was cut back by 2 bases and J by 5 bases.